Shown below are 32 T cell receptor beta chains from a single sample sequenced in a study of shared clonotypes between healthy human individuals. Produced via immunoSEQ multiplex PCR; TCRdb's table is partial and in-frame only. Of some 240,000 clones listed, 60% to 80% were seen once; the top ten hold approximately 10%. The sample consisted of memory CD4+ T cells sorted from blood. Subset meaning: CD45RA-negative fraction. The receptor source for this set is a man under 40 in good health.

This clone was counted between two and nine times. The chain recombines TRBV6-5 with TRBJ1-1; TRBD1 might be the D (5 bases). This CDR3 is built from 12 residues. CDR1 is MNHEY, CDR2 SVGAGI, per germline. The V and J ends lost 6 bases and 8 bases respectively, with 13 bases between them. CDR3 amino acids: CASRKQDREAFF. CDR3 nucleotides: TGTGCCAGCAGGAAACAGGATCGGGAAGCTTTCTTT.

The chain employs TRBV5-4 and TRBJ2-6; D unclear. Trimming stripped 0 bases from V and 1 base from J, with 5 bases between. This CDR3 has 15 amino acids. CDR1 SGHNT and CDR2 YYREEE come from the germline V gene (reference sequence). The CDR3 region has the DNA TGTGCCAGCAGCTTGGATGGGTCTGGGGCCAACGTCCTGACTTTC. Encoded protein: CASSLDGSGANVLTF.

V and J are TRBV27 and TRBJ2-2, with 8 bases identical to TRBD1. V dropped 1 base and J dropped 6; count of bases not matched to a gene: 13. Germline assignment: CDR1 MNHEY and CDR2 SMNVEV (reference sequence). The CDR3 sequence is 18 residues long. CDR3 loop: CASSLWDRRRGNAGELFF. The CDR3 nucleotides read TGTGCCAGCAGTTTATGGGACAGGAGGAGAGGTAACGCCGGGGAGCTGTTTTTT.

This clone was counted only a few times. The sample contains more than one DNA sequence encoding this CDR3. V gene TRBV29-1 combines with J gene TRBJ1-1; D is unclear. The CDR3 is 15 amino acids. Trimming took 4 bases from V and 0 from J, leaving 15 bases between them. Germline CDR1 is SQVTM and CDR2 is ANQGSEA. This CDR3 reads CSVAAGWGMNTEAFF. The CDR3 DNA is TGCAGCGTTGCGGCAGGTTGGGGTATGAACACTGAAGCTTTCTTT.

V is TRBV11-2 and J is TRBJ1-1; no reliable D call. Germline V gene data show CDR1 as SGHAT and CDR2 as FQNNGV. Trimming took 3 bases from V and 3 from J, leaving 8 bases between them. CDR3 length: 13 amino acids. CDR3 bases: TGTGCCAGCAGCTTCGCGAGAGACACTGAAGCTTTCTTT. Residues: CASSFARDTEAFF.

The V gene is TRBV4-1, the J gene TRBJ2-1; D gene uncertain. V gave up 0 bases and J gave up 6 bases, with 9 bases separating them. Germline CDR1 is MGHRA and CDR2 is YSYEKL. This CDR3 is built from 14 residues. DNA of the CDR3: TGCGCCAGCAGCCAAGATATTCGGGTCAATGAGCAGTTCTTC. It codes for CASSQDIRVNEQFF.

CDR3 DNA: TGTGCCAGCAGCTTACCGAGGGGACAGGGTAATGAAAAACTGTTTTTT. Residues: CASSLPRGQGNEKLFF. The chain carries TRBV7-9 and TRBJ1-4; 9 bases line up with TRBD1. The V segment lost 2 bases and the J segment 4 bases; nucleotides outside the gene matches: 5. CDR1 and CDR2 from the germline V gene are SEHNR and FQNEAQ (reference sequence). This CDR3 region has 16 residues. Variable domain in full (rest from reference TRBV7-9 and TRBJ1-4): DTGVSQNPRHKITKRGQNVTFRCDPISEHNRLYWYRQTLGQGPEFLTYFQNEAQLEKSRLLSDRFSAERPKGSFSTLEIQRTEQGDSAMYLCASSLPRGQGNEKLFFGSGTQLSVL.

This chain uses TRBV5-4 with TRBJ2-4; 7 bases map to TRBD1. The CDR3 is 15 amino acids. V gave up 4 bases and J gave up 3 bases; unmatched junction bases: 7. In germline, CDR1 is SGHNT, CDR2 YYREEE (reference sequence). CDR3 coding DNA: TGTGCCAGCAGCACTCCGACAGGGAACAAAAACATTCAGTACTTC. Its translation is CASSTPTGNKNIQYF.

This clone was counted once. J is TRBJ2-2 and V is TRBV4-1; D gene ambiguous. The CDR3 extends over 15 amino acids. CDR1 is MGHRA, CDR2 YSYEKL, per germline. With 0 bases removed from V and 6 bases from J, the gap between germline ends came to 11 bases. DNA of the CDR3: TGCGCCAGCAGCCAAGATCCCCAGGTTTCCGGGGAGCTGTTTTTT. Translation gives CASSQDPQVSGELFF.

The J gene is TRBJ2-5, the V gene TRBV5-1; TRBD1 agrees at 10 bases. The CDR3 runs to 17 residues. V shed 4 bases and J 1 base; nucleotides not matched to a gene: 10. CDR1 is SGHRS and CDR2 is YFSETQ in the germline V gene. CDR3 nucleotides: TGCGCCAGCAGCGGGGGACAGGGGAGACAGCTCCAAGAGACCCAGTACTTC. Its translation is CASSGGQGRQLQETQYF.

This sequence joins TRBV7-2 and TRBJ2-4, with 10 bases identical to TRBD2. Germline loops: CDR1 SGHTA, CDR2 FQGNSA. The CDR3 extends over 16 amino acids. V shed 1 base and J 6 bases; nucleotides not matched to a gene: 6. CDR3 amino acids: CASSLVASGRLNIQYF. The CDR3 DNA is TGTGCCAGCAGCTTAGTTGCTAGCGGGAGATTAAACATTCAGTACTTC. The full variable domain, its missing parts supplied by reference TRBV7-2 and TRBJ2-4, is GAGVSQSPSNKVTEKGKDVELRCDPISGHTALYWYRQSLGQGLEFLIYFQGNSAPDKSGLPSDRFSAERTGGSVSTLTIQRTQQEDSAVYLCASSLVASGRLNIQYFGAGTRLSVL.

The CDR3 here is CASSPRTSYNEQFF. The CDR3 nucleotides read TGTGCCAGCTCACCCAGGACTAGCTACAATGAGCAGTTCTTC. The chain combines TRBV18 with TRBJ2-1; 7 positions match TRBD2. This CDR3 region has 14 residues. The V gene's germline CDR1 is KGHSH and CDR2 LQKENI. J was trimmed by 3 bases and V by 3 bases; bases with no gene match: 2.

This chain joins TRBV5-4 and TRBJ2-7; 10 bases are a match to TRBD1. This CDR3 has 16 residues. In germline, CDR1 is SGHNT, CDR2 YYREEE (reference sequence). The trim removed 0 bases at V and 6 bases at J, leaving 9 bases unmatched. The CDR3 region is CASSLGSSGQGSEQYF. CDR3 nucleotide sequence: TGTGCCAGCAGCTTGGGTTCGTCGGGACAGGGGTCCGAGCAGTACTTC. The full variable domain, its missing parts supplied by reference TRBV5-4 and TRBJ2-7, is ETGVTQSPTHLIKTRGQQVTLRCSSQSGHNTVSWYQQALGQGPQFIFQYYREEENGRGNFPPRFSGLQFPNYSSELNVNALELDDSALYLCASSLGSSGQGSEQYFGPGTRLTVT.

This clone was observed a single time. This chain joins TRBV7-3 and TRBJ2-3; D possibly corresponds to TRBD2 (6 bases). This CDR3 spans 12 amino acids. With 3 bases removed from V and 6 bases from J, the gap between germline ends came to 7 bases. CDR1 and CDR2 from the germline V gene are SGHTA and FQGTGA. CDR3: CASSFRGDTQYF. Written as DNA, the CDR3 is TGTGCCAGCAGCTTCCGGGGGGATACGCAGTATTTT.

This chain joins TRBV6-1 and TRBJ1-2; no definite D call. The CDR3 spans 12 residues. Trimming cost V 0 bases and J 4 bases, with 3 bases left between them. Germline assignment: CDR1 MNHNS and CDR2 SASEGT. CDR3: CASSEAFYGYTF. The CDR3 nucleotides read TGTGCCAGCAGTGAAGCTTTCTATGGCTACACCTTC.

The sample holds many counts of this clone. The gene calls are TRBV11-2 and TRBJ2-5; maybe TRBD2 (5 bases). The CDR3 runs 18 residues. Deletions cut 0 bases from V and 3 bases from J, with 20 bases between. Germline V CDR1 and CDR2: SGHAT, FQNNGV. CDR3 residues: CASSLDLTPTISEETQYF. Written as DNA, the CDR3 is TGTGCCAGCAGCTTAGATCTAACCCCGACTATAAGCGAAGAGACCCAGTACTTC.

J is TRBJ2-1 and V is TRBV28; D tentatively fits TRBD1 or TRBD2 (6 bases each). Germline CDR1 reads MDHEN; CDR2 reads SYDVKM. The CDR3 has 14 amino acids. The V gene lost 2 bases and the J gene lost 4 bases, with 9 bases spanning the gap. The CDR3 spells CASSLAGQYNEQFF. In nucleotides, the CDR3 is TGTGCCAGCAGTTTAGCGGGACAATACAATGAGCAGTTCTTC.

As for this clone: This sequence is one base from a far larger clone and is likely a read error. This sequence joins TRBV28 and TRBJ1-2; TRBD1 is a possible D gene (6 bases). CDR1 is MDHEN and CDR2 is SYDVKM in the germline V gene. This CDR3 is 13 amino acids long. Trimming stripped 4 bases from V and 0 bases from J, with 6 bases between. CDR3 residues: CASSYRANYGYTF. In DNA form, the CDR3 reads TGTGCCAGCAGTTACAGGGCTAACTATGGCTACACCTTC.

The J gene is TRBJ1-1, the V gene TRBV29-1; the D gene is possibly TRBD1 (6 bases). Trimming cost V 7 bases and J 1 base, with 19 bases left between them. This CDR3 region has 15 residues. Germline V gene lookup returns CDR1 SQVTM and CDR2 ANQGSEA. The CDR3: CSARRGGGTNTEAFF. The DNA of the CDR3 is TGCAGCGCTCGAAGAGGGGGGGGCACGAACACTGAAGCTTTCTTT.

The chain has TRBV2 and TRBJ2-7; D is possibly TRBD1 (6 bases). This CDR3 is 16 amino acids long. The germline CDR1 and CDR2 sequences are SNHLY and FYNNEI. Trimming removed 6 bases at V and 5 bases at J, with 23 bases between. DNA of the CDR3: TGTGCCAGCAGAAACTCCCGGGACAAAAGCCTCCACGAGCAGTACTTC. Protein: CASRNSRDKSLHEQYF.

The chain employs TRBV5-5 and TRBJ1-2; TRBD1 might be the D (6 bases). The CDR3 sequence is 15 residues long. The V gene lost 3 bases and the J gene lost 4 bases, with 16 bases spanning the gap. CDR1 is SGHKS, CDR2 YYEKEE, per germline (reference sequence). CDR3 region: CASSSEDRFGYGYTF. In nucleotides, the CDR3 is TGTGCCAGCAGCTCTGAGGACAGATTCGGCTATGGCTACACCTTC.

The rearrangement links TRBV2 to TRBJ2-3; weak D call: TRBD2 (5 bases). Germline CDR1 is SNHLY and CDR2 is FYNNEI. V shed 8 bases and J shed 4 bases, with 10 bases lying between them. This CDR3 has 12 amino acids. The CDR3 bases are TGTGCCAGCCGGACGGGGTCAGATACGCAGTATTTT. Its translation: CASRTGSDTQYF.

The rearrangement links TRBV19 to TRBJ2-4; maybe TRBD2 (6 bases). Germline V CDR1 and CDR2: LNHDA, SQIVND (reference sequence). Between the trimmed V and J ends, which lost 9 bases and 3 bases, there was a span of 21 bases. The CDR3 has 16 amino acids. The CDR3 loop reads CASRPEGGSGKNIQYF. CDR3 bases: TGTGCCAGCAGGCCGGAGGGTGGGTCGGGCAAAAACATTCAGTACTTC.

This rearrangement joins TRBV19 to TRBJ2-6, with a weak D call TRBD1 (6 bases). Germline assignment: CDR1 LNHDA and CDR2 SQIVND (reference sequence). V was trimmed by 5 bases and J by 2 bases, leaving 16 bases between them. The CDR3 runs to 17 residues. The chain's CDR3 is CASSAVTPGAGANVLTF. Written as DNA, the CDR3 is TGTGCCAGTAGTGCCGTGACCCCAGGGGCTGGGGCCAACGTCCTGACTTTC.

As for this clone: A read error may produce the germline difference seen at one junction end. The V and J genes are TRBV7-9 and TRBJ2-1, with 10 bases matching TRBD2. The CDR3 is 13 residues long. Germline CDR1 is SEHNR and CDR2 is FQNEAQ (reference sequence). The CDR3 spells CASSLSAGGASVF. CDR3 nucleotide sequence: TGTGCCAGCAGCTTATCAGCGGGAGGGGCCTCGGTCTTC.

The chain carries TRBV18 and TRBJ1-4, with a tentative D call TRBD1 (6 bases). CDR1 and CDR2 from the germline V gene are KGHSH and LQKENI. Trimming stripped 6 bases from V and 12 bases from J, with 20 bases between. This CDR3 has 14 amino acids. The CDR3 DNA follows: TGTGCCAGCTCCTATCGAGGACAGTCTAATGAACTGTTTTTT. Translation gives CASSYRGQSNELFF.

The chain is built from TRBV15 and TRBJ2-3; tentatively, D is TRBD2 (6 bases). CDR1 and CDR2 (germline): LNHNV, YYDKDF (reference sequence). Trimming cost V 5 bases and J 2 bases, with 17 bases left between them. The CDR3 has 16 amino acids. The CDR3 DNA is TGTGCCACCAGCGGCCGGGACTCCCGCCTCACAGATACGCAGTATTTT. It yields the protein CATSGRDSRLTDTQYF.

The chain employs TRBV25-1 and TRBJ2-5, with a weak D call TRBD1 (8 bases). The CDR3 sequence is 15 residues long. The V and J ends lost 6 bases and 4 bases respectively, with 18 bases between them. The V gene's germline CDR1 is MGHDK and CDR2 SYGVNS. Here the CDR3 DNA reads TGTGCCAGCAGGAGAGGACAGGGAGGGGGAGAGACCCAGTACTTC. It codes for CASRRGQGGGETQYF.

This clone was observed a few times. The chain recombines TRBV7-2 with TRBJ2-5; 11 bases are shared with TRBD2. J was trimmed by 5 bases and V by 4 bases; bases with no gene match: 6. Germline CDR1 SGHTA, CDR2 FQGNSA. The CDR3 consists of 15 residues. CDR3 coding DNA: TGTGCCAGCAGCTCTTCTGGGACTAGCGGTGAGACCCAGTACTTC. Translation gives CASSSSGTSGETQYF.

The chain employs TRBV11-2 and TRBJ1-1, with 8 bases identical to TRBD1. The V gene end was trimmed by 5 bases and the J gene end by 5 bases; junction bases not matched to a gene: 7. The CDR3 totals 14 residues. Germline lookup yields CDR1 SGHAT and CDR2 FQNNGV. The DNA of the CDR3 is TGTGCCAGCAGCCCTCCCGGACAGGGAACTGAAGCTTTCTTT. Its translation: CASSPPGQGTEAFF.

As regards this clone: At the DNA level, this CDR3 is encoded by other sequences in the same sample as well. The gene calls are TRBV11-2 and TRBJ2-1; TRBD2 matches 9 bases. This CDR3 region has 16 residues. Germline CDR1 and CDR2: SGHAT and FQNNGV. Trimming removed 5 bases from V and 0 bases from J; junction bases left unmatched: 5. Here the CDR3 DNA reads TGTGCCAGCAGCCTTAGCGGGGGTAGCTCCTACAATGAGCAGTTCTTC. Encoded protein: CASSLSGGSSYNEQFF.

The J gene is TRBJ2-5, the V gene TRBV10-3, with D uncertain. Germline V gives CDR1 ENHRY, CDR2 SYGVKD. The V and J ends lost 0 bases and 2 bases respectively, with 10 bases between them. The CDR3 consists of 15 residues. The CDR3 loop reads CAISESGGKQETQYF. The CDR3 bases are TGTGCCATCAGTGAGTCCGGCGGAAAACAAGAGACCCAGTACTTC.